This T cell receptor beta chain originates from a study of shared clonotypes between healthy human individuals. Whole-study findings and limits: Shared across a handful of donors were around 5% of the naive CD4 clonotypes.

Sorted-subset replicate PCR reactions contained 200 to 250 ng DNA, corresponding to tens of thousands of T cell genomes. This table comes from immunoSEQ multiplex PCR, and its TCRdb copy is limited to in-frame clones, with some not included. Of fewer than 2.5 million clones listed, roughly 93% are singletons. Recent vaccinations or acute infections were absent in the healthy HIV-negative adult donors. Note on this clone: Antigen specificity is unknown.

V was pared by 4 bases and J by 7 bases, with 8 bases of the junction left unmatched. The CDR3 spans 14 residues. Germline CDR1 reads GTSNPN; CDR2 reads SVGIG (reference sequence). V gene TRBV30 combines with J gene TRBJ2-7; 12 bases are shared with TRBD1. Sequenced sample: naive CD4+ T cells from PBMCs. The subset: CD45RA+ positively selected. The source of this sequence is a young man in good health. Some clones in this sample may be carry-over from other donors' samples. The CDR3 sequence is CAWNLGQGAGEQYF. In DNA, the CDR3 is TGTGCCTGGAATTTGGGACAGGGGGCGGGTGAGCAGTACTTC.